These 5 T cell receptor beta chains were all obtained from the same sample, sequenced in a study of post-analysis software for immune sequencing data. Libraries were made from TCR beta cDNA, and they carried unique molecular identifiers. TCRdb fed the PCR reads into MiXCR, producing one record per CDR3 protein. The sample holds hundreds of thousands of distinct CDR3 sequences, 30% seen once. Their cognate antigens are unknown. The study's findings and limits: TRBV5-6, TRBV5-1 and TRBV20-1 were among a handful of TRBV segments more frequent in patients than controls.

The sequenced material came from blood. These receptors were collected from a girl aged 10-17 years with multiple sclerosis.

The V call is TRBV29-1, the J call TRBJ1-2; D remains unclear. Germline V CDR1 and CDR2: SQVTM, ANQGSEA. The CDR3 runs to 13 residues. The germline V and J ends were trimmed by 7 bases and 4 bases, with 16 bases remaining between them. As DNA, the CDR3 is TGCAGCGCCTTTGATTGGTCGGGCTATGGCTACACCTTC. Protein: CSAFDWSGYGYTF.

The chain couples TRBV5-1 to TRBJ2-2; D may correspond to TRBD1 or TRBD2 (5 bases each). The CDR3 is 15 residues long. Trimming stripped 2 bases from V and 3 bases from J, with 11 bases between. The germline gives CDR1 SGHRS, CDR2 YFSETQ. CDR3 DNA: TGCGCCAGCAGCTTACTAGGGGTCGACACCGGGGAGCTGTTTTTT. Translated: CASSLLGVDTGELFF.

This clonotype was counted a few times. The CDR3 nucleotides read TGCAGTGCTCAGGACAGGGGAAGTGATCAGCCCCAGCATTTT. Residues: CSAQDRGSDQPQHF. V gene TRBV20-1 combines with J gene TRBJ1-5, with 9 bases fitting TRBD1. V shed 5 bases and J 5 bases; nucleotides not matched to a gene: 7. The CDR3 extends over 14 amino acids. The V gene's germline CDR1 is DFQATT and CDR2 SNEGSKA (reference sequence).

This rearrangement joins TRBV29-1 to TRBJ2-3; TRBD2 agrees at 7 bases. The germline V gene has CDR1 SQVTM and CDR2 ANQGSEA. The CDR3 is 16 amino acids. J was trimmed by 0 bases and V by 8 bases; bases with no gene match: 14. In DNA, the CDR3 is TGCAGCACCCAGAGAGCCGCTAGCGGTAGCACAGATACGCAGTATTTT. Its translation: CSTQRAASGSTDTQYF.

The CDR3 sequence is CASYPGLAGDPIYNEQFF. The CDR3, as DNA: TGTGCCAGCTACCCCGGACTAGCGGGCGACCCGATATACAATGAGCAGTTCTTC. The genes are TRBV2 and TRBJ2-1; 11 bases map to TRBD2. Losses at the gene ends were 8 bases for V and 4 bases for J; bases not matched to a gene: 16. CDR3 size: 18 residues. Germline V gene sequence: CDR1 SNHLY, CDR2 FYNNEI.